The present entry profiles one TCR beta chain with its context. This clone was recorded only once. The specificity of this receptor is unknown. No base-level quality is on record; no much larger clone is a single base apart. CDR1 and CDR2, looked up from the germline V gene, are SGHDN and FVKESK. V was cut back by 4 bases and J by 0 bases, leaving a gap of 15 bases between them. The CDR3 contains 16 residues, cysteine and phenylalanine counted. Here the CDR3 DNA is all that survives: 48 bases in frame from base 1. TCRbeta CDR3 regions were amplified from genomic DNA by means of the immunoSEQ Assay, a bias-controlled multiplex PCR. In the source study's methods: Within the assay, amplification of reference gene primers was used to estimate how many nucleated cells each sample contained. To quantify the absolute abundance of each unique TCRbeta CDR3 rearrangement, sequence reads were collapsed and filtered. For each sample, productive Simpson clonality was calculated as the square root of Simpson's diversity index over productive rearrangements. TCRdb carries this immuneACCESS record with in-frame sequences only. Its versions omit some clonotypes, under half of them owing to an unresolved V gene in the studies checked, with the rest unexplained. V and J calls and clone size are as listed in that table; D and trimming were resolved from the DNA. The table for this sample lists approximately 260,000 clones; approximately 90% of them were counted only once. About 7% of the sample is taken by the ten largest.

This entry is derived from a study of blood T cell repertoires in COVID-19 (TCRdb year 2020). Looking at the study overall: Collaborator samples came from the United States, Italy and Spain and covered acute and convalescent phases of COVID-19. The prospective study material was composed of cDNA or gDNA derived from T cells, B-cell-depleted T cells, or PBMCs. Subjects who had been exposed to COVID-19, were actively infected with it, or had recovered from it provided the deeply sampled blood TCRbeta repertoires that made up the dataset. The repertoires were released in a freely available public database meant as a resource for research on the immune response to SARS-CoV-2. Samples came from the ongoing ImmuneRACE study (first 160 participants) plus 1,254 subjects from 6 global collaborators. A de-identified subject ID, COVID-19 status, age in years and sex were almost always included in the sample metadata. Where HLA class I and class II types were available, the types were taken from metadata supplied by the sample provider, not from assay-based typing.

Broader findings and caveats from the paper: Clinical and demographic metadata were provided uncurated, with the amount varying by source and participant.

A second Seattle source provided samples from volunteer blood donors who had recovered from COVID-19. The collaborating institutions used their own protocols to collect whole blood in K2EDTA tubes. For TCRbeta analysis, collaborator samples were shipped as frozen whole blood, as isolated PBMCs, or as DNA extracted from either sample type. The material sequenced was peripheral blood. The sequence is built from TRBV14 and TRBJ1-1, with the identity of the D gene unclear. The clonotype comes from a man aged 60 to 75 who had recovered from COVID-19. The CDR3: CASSPLIGGLNTEAFF. The nucleotide sequence reads TGTGCCAGCAGCCCATTAATAGGAGGTTTGAACACTGAAGCTTTCTTT.